Listed below are T cell receptor beta chains from one sample, sequenced in a study of lymphopenia after photon versus proton radiotherapy. Only in-frame clones appear in the TCRdb table, and some are missing; sequencing was by immunoSEQ multiplex PCR. Among roughly 57,000 clones listed, around four fifths were seen once. Sample: peripheral blood, taken from a patient treated with photon-based radiotherapy. The receptors originated from a man in his forties or fifties with gastric cancer. CDR3s include the opening cysteine and the closing phenylalanine or tryptophan. A D gene is named only where the DNA matches it firmly. A row's size may be missing; if present it is once, few, many or a size class.

size: NA; V: TRBV7-9; D: NA; J: TRBJ1-3; CDR3: CASSPGYPPGNTIYF; DNA: TGTGCCAGCAGCCCAGGGTATCCCCCTGGAAACACCATATATTTT
size: NA; V: TRBV28; D: NA; J: TRBJ2-7; CDR3: CASSLWGQSSYEQYF; DNA: TGTGCCAGCAGTTTATGGGGGCAGAGCTCCTACGAGCAGTACTTC
size: NA; V: TRBV27; D: NA; J: TRBJ1-2; CDR3: CASSQGTDQGYTF; DNA: TGTGCCAGCAGTCAAGGGACCGACCAGGGCTACACCTTC
size: NA; V: TRBV19; D: TRBD2; J: TRBJ2-1; CDR3: CASTASGSSYNEQFF; DNA: TGTGCCAGTACAGCTAGCGGGAGTTCCTACAATGAGCAGTTCTTC
size: NA; V: TRBV18; D: NA; J: TRBJ1-6; CDR3: CASSPASRAYNSPLHF; DNA: TGTGCCAGCTCACCGGCGTCTCGGGCCTATAATTCACCCCTCCACTTT
size: once; V: TRBV7-9; D: TRBD1; J: TRBJ1-5; CDR3: CASSSDREGLVQPQHF; DNA: TGTGCCAGCAGCTCGGACAGGGAGGGGTTGGTTCAGCCCCAGCATTTT
size: NA; V: TRBV7-3; D: TRBD2; J: TRBJ2-1; CDR3: CASSLGGSAYNEQFF; DNA: TGTGCCAGCAGCTTAGGCGGGAGCGCCTACAATGAGCAGTTCTTC
size: NA; V: TRBV7-6; D: TRBD1; J: TRBJ1-4; CDR3: CASNRGPLTGEKLFF; DNA: TGTGCCAGCAACAGGGGCCCCCTAACGGGTGAAAAACTGTTTTTT
size: NA; V: TRBV7-2; D: NA; J: TRBJ1-1; CDR3: CASSLWAGVGNTEAFF; DNA: TGTGCCAGCAGCTTATGGGCAGGGGTTGGAAACACTGAAGCTTTCTTT
size: NA; V: TRBV15; D: TRBD2; J: TRBJ2-1; CDR3: CATSRDGTSGSYNEQFF; DNA: TGTGCCACCAGCAGGGACGGGACTAGCGGCTCCTACAATGAGCAGTTCTTC
size: NA; V: TRBV7-2; D: NA; J: TRBJ1-1; CDR3: CASSLTGLRLNTEAFF; DNA: TGTGCCAGCAGCTTAACGGGTCTAAGACTGAACACTGAAGCTTTCTTT
size: NA; V: TRBV27; D: NA; J: TRBJ1-2; CDR3: CASSFSRGGRGYTF; DNA: TGTGCCAGCAGTTTTTCGAGGGGGGGGCGAGGCTACACCTTC
size: NA; V: TRBV5-1; D: NA; J: TRBJ2-6; CDR3: CASSFGGAGANVLTF; DNA: TGCGCCAGCAGCTTCGGAGGGGCTGGGGCCAACGTCCTGACTTTC
size: NA; V: TRBV11-2; D: NA; J: TRBJ2-7; CDR3: CASSFTERYEQYF; DNA: TGTGCCAGCAGCTTTACCGAACGCTACGAGCAGTACTTC
size: NA; V: TRBV15; D: TRBD1; J: TRBJ1-3; CDR3: CATSSFERGQIIYF; DNA: TGTGCCACCAGCAGTTTTGAACGGGGACAGATCATATATTTT
size: NA; V: TRBV2; D: NA; J: TRBJ1-1; CDR3: CASTSTDTEAFF; DNA: TGTGCCAGCACTTCGACAGACACTGAAGCTTTCTTT
size: few; V: TRBV6-5; D: TRBD1; J: TRBJ2-7; CDR3: CASSFGQGKQYF; DNA: TGTGCCAGCAGTTTTGGACAGGGGAAGCAGTACTTC
size: NA; V: TRBV5-6; D: NA; J: TRBJ2-4; CDR3: CASSLLAVEAKNIQYF; DNA: TGTGCCAGCAGCTTGCTTGCGGTAGAAGCCAAAAACATTCAGTACTTC
size: NA; V: TRBV11-2; D: NA; J: TRBJ2-7; CDR3: CASSQGGVGHGEQYF; DNA: TGTGCCAGCAGCCAGGGGGGGGTTGGCCATGGGGAGCAGTACTTC
size: few; V: TRBV5-1; D: NA; J: TRBJ1-1; CDR3: CASSLGQGRGARNTEAFF; DNA: TGCGCCAGCAGCTTGGGGCAGGGGCGCGGGGCTCGGAACACTGAAGCTTTCTTT
size: few; V: TRBV5-4; D: TRBD1; J: TRBJ2-4; CDR3: CASSPGQKKNIQYF; DNA: TGTGCCAGCAGCCCGGGACAGAAGAAAAACATTCAGTACTTC
size: NA; V: TRBV15; D: NA; J: TRBJ2-3; CDR3: CATGGEGTDTQYF; DNA: TGTGCCACCGGCGGCGAGGGCACAGATACGCAGTATTTT
size: NA; V: TRBV19; D: TRBD1; J: TRBJ2-7; CDR3: CASSIAQGAIEQYF; DNA: TGTGCCAGTAGTATAGCACAGGGGGCGATTGAGCAGTACTTC
size: NA; V: TRBV7-6; D: NA; J: TRBJ2-1; CDR3: CASREGQTAVNEQFF; DNA: TGTGCCAGCAGGGAGGGACAAACAGCGGTCAATGAGCAGTTCTTC
size: NA; V: TRBV4-1; D: NA; J: TRBJ2-1; CDR3: CASRRTVTHEQFF; DNA: TGCGCCAGCAGGCGGACTGTGACCCATGAGCAGTTCTTC
size: NA; V: TRBV18; D: NA; J: TRBJ2-5; CDR3: CASSPKGETQYF; DNA: TGTGCCAGCTCACCTAAGGGAGAGACCCAGTACTTC
size: NA; V: TRBV7-8; D: NA; J: TRBJ1-1; CDR3: CASSPRRGYETEAFF; DNA: TGTGCCAGCAGTCCAAGGAGGGGGTATGAAACTGAAGCTTTCTTT
size: NA; V: TRBV6-1; D: NA; J: TRBJ1-1; CDR3: CASSAIYRTVEAFF; DNA: TGTGCCAGCAGTGCTATATACCGGACAGTTGAAGCTTTCTTT
size: NA; V: TRBV5-1; D: NA; J: TRBJ1-3; CDR3: CASSINLSSGNTIYF; DNA: TGCGCCAGCAGCATAAACCTTTCCTCTGGAAACACCATATATTTT
size: NA; V: TRBV7-9; D: TRBD2; J: TRBJ2-1; CDR3: CASRPLAGSSYNEQFF; DNA: TGTGCCAGCAGGCCTCTAGCGGGAAGCTCCTACAATGAGCAGTTCTTC
size: NA; V: TRBV18; D: NA; J: TRBJ2-7; CDR3: CASSTAVSEQYF; DNA: TGTGCCAGCTCAACGGCGGTGAGCGAGCAGTACTTC
size: NA; V: TRBV7-2; D: NA; J: TRBJ2-2; CDR3: CASSPSGNTGELFF; DNA: TGTGCCAGCAGCCCCAGCGGAAACACCGGGGAGCTGTTTTTT
size: NA; V: TRBV5-4; D: NA; J: TRBJ1-2; CDR3: CASSLDRQFSYTF; DNA: TGTGCCAGCAGCTTGGACCGCCAATTTAGCTACACCTTC
size: NA; V: TRBV11-2; D: TRBD2; J: TRBJ2-7; CDR3: CASSFALAGVYEQYF; DNA: TGTGCCAGCAGCTTTGCACTAGCGGGCGTCTACGAGCAGTACTTC
size: NA; V: TRBV7-9; D: NA; J: TRBJ1-1; CDR3: CASSPPMNTEAFF; DNA: TGTGCCAGCAGCCCCCCGATGAACACTGAAGCTTTCTTT
size: NA; V: TRBV28; D: NA; J: TRBJ2-3; CDR3: CASRPAGRSTDTQYF; DNA: TGTGCCAGTCGTCCAGCTGGGAGGTCCACAGATACGCAGTATTTT
size: medium-sized; V: TRBV27; D: NA; J: TRBJ1-2; CDR3: CASSLKISNYGYTF; DNA: TGTGCCAGCAGTTTAAAGATCTCTAACTATGGCTACACCTTC
size: NA; V: TRBV18; D: TRBD2; J: TRBJ2-1; CDR3: CASSPGLAGGNEQFF; DNA: TGTGCCAGCTCACCAGGACTAGCCGGGGGCAATGAGCAGTTCTTC
size: medium-sized; V: TRBV5-1; D: NA; J: TRBJ2-2; CDR3: CASSGGPGSTGELFF; DNA: TGCGCCAGCAGCGGGGGACCGGGTAGTACCGGGGAGCTGTTTTTT
size: NA; V: TRBV30; D: NA; J: TRBJ2-7; CDR3: CAWSVGYGTYEQYF; DNA: TGTGCCTGGAGTGTTGGTTACGGGACCTACGAGCAGTACTTC
size: NA; V: TRBV13; D: TRBD1; J: TRBJ2-7; CDR3: CASSFTQGAHPYEQYF; DNA: TGTGCCAGCAGCTTTACCCAGGGGGCCCATCCCTACGAGCAGTACTTC
size: NA; V: TRBV27; D: NA; J: TRBJ1-3; CDR3: CASSLQGLSGNTIYF; DNA: TGTGCCAGCAGTTTACAGGGTCTTTCTGGAAACACCATATATTTT
size: NA; V: TRBV7-9; D: NA; J: TRBJ2-5; CDR3: CASTTAGMPNF; DNA: TGTGCCAGCACCACCGCGGGGATGCCGAACTTC
size: NA; V: TRBV19; D: NA; J: TRBJ2-7; CDR3: CASSITLLASYEQYF; DNA: TGTGCCAGTAGTATAACACTTCTCGCCTCCTACGAGCAGTACTTC
size: NA; V: TRBV6-1; D: NA; J: TRBJ2-2; CDR3: CASSEPPQGVAGELFF; DNA: TGTGCCAGCAGTGAACCCCCACAGGGAGTCGCCGGGGAGCTGTTTTTT
size: few; V: TRBV14; D: NA; J: TRBJ2-1; CDR3: CASSQGVYNEQFF; DNA: TGTGCCAGCAGCCAGGGTGTCTACAATGAGCAGTTCTTC
size: NA; V: TRBV7-9; D: TRBD1; J: TRBJ2-3; CDR3: CASSPGTGDFTDTQYF; DNA: TGTGCCAGCAGCCCAGGGACAGGGGACTTCACAGATACGCAGTATTTT
size: NA; V: TRBV18; D: TRBD1; J: TRBJ2-2; CDR3: CASSPKTGGGTGELFF; DNA: TGTGCCAGCTCACCAAAGACAGGGGGCGGCACCGGGGAGCTGTTTTTT
size: NA; V: TRBV7-2; D: TRBD2; J: TRBJ2-2; CDR3: CASSRSGRTNTGELFF; DNA: TGTGCCAGCAGCCGTAGCGGGAGGACCAACACCGGGGAGCTGTTTTTT
size: NA; V: TRBV28; D: NA; J: TRBJ1-5; CDR3: CASQSGVQPQHF; DNA: TGTGCCAGCCAATCCGGGGTCCAGCCCCAGCATTTT
size: NA; V: TRBV27; D: TRBD1; J: TRBJ2-7; CDR3: CASSLVPPDRGTYEQYF; DNA: TGTGCCAGCAGTTTGGTCCCCCCGGACAGGGGGACCTACGAGCAGTACTTC
size: NA; V: TRBV10-3; D: TRBD2; J: TRBJ2-1; CDR3: CAISDRGGTSGFSEQFF; DNA: TGTGCCATCAGTGACCGGGGCGGGACTAGCGGGTTCAGTGAGCAGTTCTTC
size: once; V: TRBV9; D: NA; J: TRBJ2-7; CDR3: CASSLTPGAYEQYF; DNA: TGTGCCAGCAGCCTGACCCCGGGGGCCTACGAGCAGTACTTC
size: NA; V: TRBV4-2; D: TRBD2; J: TRBJ2-1; CDR3: CASSQTLAGDYNEQFF; DNA: TGTGCCAGCAGCCAGACCCTAGCGGGAGATTACAATGAGCAGTTCTTC
size: NA; V: TRBV27; D: NA; J: TRBJ1-2; CDR3: CASSLSNRASGYTF; DNA: TGTGCCAGCAGTTTATCGAACAGGGCCAGTGGCTACACCTTC
size: NA; V: TRBV19; D: NA; J: TRBJ1-5; CDR3: CASSIQHSNQPQHF; DNA: TGTGCCAGTAGTATTCAACACTCCAATCAGCCCCAGCATTTT
size: NA; V: TRBV7-8; D: TRBD2; J: TRBJ2-1; CDR3: CASRLRTSGRGFNYNEQFF; DNA: TGTGCCAGCAGACTCAGGACAAGCGGGAGGGGGTTTAACTACAATGAGCAGTTCTTC